This entry is about one T cell receptor (beta chain). Its antigen is undetermined. Other DNA variants within this sample encode the same CDR3. The sample comes from a study of shared clonotypes between healthy human individuals. Original analysis: ImmunoSEQ only sent back junction sequences with no quality scores, so filtering was done differently. Some clones are missing from TCRdb's copy, which holds only in-frame ones; the method was immunoSEQ multiplex PCR. The DNA was the basis for D and trimming; V, J and clone size are from that table. The sample consists of a few hundred thousand clones, 50% to 80% of them appearing once. The V segment lost 2 bases and the J segment 1 base; nucleotides outside the gene matches: 2. CDR1 and CDR2 (germline): SGHAT, FQDESV (reference sequence). This CDR3 region has 14 residues. Notes on the study in general: Naive CD4 clonotypes overlapped across a handful of donors at approximately 5.5%.

The TCR comes from a young man in good health. The sequenced sample was memory CD4+ T cells sorted from blood. The subset denotes: CD45RA-negative fraction. The J gene is TRBJ2-7, the V gene TRBV11-1; 7 bases are a match to TRBD2. The CDR3 nucleotides are TGTGCCAGCAGCTTACGGCGGGAGTCCTACGAGCAGTACTTC. It specifies CASSLRRESYEQYF.